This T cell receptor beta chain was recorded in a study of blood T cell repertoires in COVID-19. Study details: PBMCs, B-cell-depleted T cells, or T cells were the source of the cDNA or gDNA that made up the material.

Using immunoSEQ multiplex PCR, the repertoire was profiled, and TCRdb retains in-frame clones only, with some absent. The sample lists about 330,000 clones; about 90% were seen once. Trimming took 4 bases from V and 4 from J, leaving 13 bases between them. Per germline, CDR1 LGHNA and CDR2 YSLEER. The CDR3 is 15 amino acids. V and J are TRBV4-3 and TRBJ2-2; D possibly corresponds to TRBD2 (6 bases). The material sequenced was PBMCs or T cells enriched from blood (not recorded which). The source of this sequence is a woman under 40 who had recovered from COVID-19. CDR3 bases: TGCGCCAGCAGCCGCGGGACGGATGGCACCGGGGAGCTGTTTTTT. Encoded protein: CASSRGTDGTGELFF.